Below, 23 T cell receptor beta chains from the same sample are listed, as sequenced in a study of control samples from healthy donors and cancer patients. The protocol was immunoSEQ multiplex PCR, while the TCRdb copy is restricted to in-frame clones and leaves out a portion. The table has fewer than 250,000 clones, approximately 91% seen once. The sequencing input was blood. These receptors all stem from a man aged 30 to 45 in good health.

The genes are TRBV21-1 and TRBJ2-7; TRBD2, as called in the table, went unchecked against the DNA. TRBV21-1 is an annotated pseudogene. This CDR3 contains 18 residues. CDR3 sequence: CASSKVTGRGASSYEQYF. The CDR3 DNA follows: TGTGCCAGCAGCAAAGTGACAGGTCGGGGGGCCTCGTCCTACGAGCAGTACTTC.

The CDR3 loop reads CASSRQGASTGELFF. CDR3 nucleotides: TGTGCCAGTAGTCGACAGGGGGCTTCCACCGGGGAGCTGTTTTTT. J is TRBJ2-2 and V is TRBV19, with TRBD1 matching over 10 bases. CDR1 and CDR2 from the germline V gene are LNHDA and SQIVND (reference sequence). The CDR3 has 15 residues. The junction had 4 bases not matched to a gene; V was cut back by 5 bases and J by 4 bases.

V gene TRBV19 combines with J gene TRBJ1-4; D call uncertain. CDR3 length: 15 amino acids. From germline, CDR1 is LNHDA and CDR2 SQIVND (reference sequence). V gave up 2 bases and J gave up 7 bases, with 14 bases separating them. The CDR3 DNA sequence: TGTGCCAGTAGTATATCGGGCAGTCTTACTGAAAAACTGTTTTTT. Residues: CASSISGSLTEKLFF. Variable domain in full (rest from reference TRBV19 and TRBJ1-4): DGGITQSPKYLFRKEGQNVTLSCEQNLNHDAMYWYRQDPGQGLRLIYYSQIVNDFQKGDIAEGYSVSREKKESFPLTVTSAQKNPTAFYLCASSISGSLTEKLFFGSGTQLSVL.

V gene TRBV7-9 combines with J gene TRBJ2-3; 8 bases are shared with TRBD1. This CDR3 contains 13 residues. The germline gives CDR1 SEHNR, CDR2 FQNEAQ (reference sequence). V lost 6 bases to trimming and J lost 4 bases; unmatched junction nucleotides: 3. The CDR3 DNA follows: TGTGCCAGCAGTCGACAGGGGTCAGATACGCAGTATTTT. This translates into CASSRQGSDTQYF. The full variable domain, in which reference TRBV7-9 and TRBJ2-3 provide the parts outside the CDR3, is DTGVSQNPRHKITKRGQNVTFRCDPISEHNRLYWYRQTLGQGPEFLTYFQNEAQLEKSRLLSDRFSAERPKGSFSTLEIQRTEQGDSAMYLCASSRQGSDTQYFGPGTRLTVL.

The chain joins TRBV6-5 to TRBJ2-7; D not resolved. Germline CDR1 reads MNHEY; CDR2 reads SVGAGI. CDR3 length: 14 amino acids. With 6 bases removed from V and 0 bases from J, the gap between germline ends came to 12 bases. The CDR3 region has the DNA TGTGCCAGCAGACCCAGCTACAGCTCCTACGAGCAGTACTTC. Translation gives CASRPSYSSYEQYF.

V gene TRBV5-1 combines with J gene TRBJ1-1; D not resolved. Germline CDR1 SGHRS, CDR2 YFSETQ. Trimming shortened V by 0 bases and J by 4 bases, and 7 bases separated the two germline ends. The CDR3 covers 13 residues. The CDR3 region is CASSLDGGTEAFF. The CDR3 bases are TGCGCCAGCAGCTTGGATGGTGGCACTGAAGCTTTCTTT.

This clone has just a few counts. The V call is TRBV5-1, the J call TRBJ1-4, with 7 bases lining up with TRBD1. CDR1 is SGHRS, CDR2 YFSETQ, per germline. V was clipped by 4 bases and J by 6 bases; unmatched bases: 9. This CDR3 region has 15 residues. CDR3 sequence: CASSGSTGLDEKLFF. The DNA for the CDR3 is TGCGCCAGCAGCGGCTCGACAGGGTTGGATGAAAAACTGTTTTTT.

V gene TRBV7-9 combines with J gene TRBJ1-2, with D uncertain. Germline V lookup: CDR1 SEHNR, CDR2 FQNEAQ (reference sequence). The CDR3 is 12 residues long. Trimming took 1 base from V and 10 from J, leaving 10 bases between them. Written as DNA, the CDR3 is TGTGCCAGCAGCTTAGGCGGCCGGTACTACACCTTC. Protein sequence: CASSLGGRYYTF. The entire variable domain, with the rest obtained from reference TRBV7-9 and TRBJ1-2, is as follows: DTGVSQNPRHKITKRGQNVTFRCDPISEHNRLYWYRQTLGQGPEFLTYFQNEAQLEKSRLLSDRFSAERPKGSFSTLEIQRTEQGDSAMYLCASSLGGRYYTFGSGTRLTVV.

This chain uses TRBV27 with TRBJ1-1, with D hard to call. This CDR3 is 13 amino acids long. V was trimmed by 5 bases and J by 2 bases, leaving 9 bases between them. CDR1 and CDR2 (germline): MNHEY, SMNVEV (reference sequence). This chain's CDR3 is CASSKTRNTEAFF. In DNA, the CDR3 is TGTGCCAGCAGTAAGACTCGCAACACTGAAGCTTTCTTT.

V usage is TRBV19 and J usage is TRBJ1-5; a weak D match, TRBD1 (6 bases). CDR1 and CDR2 (germline): LNHDA, SQIVND (reference sequence). The CDR3 is made up of 16 amino acids. With 7 bases removed from V and 5 bases from J, the gap between germline ends came to 21 bases. The CDR3 nucleotides read TGTGCCAGTACCATCAAAGGGGGAACAGGGTATCAGCCCCAGCATTTT. This gives the protein CASTIKGGTGYQPQHF.

The rearrangement links TRBV11-3 to TRBJ1-6, with a weak D call TRBD1 (6 bases). Per germline, CDR1 SGHNT and CDR2 YENEEA. The CDR3 contains 13 residues. V lost 5 bases to trimming and J lost 9 bases, with 11 bases between them. The DNA for the CDR3 is TGTGCCAGCAGCACAGGGTTGGGTTCACCCCTCCACTTT. Translating it yields CASSTGLGSPLHF.

The chain recombines TRBV3-1 (or the pseudogene TRBV3-2) with TRBJ2-1; D remains ambiguous. The CDR3 is made up of 10 amino acids. Trimming cost V 10 bases and J 5 bases, with 6 bases left between them. CDR1 and CDR2 (germline): LGHDT, YNNKEL (reference sequence). This chain's CDR3 is CATYHNEQFF. DNA of the CDR3: TGTGCCACCTACCACAATGAGCAGTTCTTC.

This clone occurred once. V is TRBV9 and J is TRBJ2-7; D is unclear. CDR1 is SGDLS and CDR2 is YYNGEE in the germline V gene. The length of the CDR3 is 13 residues. Deletions cut 5 bases from V and 4 bases from J, with 13 bases between. The CDR3 loop reads CASSPGIGYEQYF. The CDR3 DNA sequence: TGTGCCAGCAGTCCTGGGATAGGGTACGAGCAGTACTTC.

The chain employs TRBV21-1 and TRBJ2-7; the table calls TRBD1, which could not be checked here. TRBV21-1 is tagged as a pseudogene. CDR3 length: 16 amino acids. The CDR3 nucleotides read TGTGCCAGCAGCAAAAACTCCTACAGGGGAGCCTACGAGCAGTACTTC. Protein product: CASSKNSYRGAYEQYF.

The chain employs TRBV4-2 and TRBJ2-2; 8 nucleotides agree with TRBD2. The V gene's germline CDR1 is LGHNA and CDR2 YNFKEQ. V was pared by 0 bases and J by 1 base, with 4 bases of the junction left unmatched. This CDR3 contains 17 residues. The DNA for the CDR3 is TGTGCCAGCAGCCAAGAAACCCGGGGGGGGAACACCGGGGAGCTGTTTTTT. Its translation: CASSQETRGGNTGELFF.

J is TRBJ1-1 and V is TRBV6-5; 9 nucleotides agree with TRBD1. The CDR3 covers 12 residues. The ends lost 10 bases at V and 10 bases at J; junction bases unmatched: 10. Germline-derived CDR1 and CDR2 are MNHEY and SVGAGI. The CDR3 region is CATRQGVLRAFF. For the CDR3, the DNA is TGTGCCACCCGACAGGGGGTTCTTCGAGCTTTCTTT.

The chain recombines TRBV7-9 with TRBJ1-3; D is possibly TRBD1 (6 bases). The CDR3 sequence is 18 residues long. The ends were cut back, 0 bases at V and 4 bases at J, with 19 bases in the middle. Germline V gene data show CDR1 as SEHNR and CDR2 as FQNEAQ (reference sequence). The CDR3 region is CASSLAGGRSPVGNTIYF. CDR3 in DNA: TGTGCCAGCAGCTTAGCGGGGGGCAGATCCCCTGTCGGAAACACCATATATTTT. Full variable domain (missing parts from reference TRBV7-9 and TRBJ1-3): DTGVSQNPRHKITKRGQNVTFRCDPISEHNRLYWYRQTLGQGPEFLTYFQNEAQLEKSRLLSDRFSAERPKGSFSTLEIQRTEQGDSAMYLCASSLAGGRSPVGNTIYFGEGSWLTVV.

The chain links TRBV5-8 to TRBJ2-7; D ambiguous. CDR1 and CDR2 (germline): SGHTS, YDEGEE. This CDR3 region has 13 residues. With 6 bases removed from V and 5 bases from J, the gap between germline ends came to 15 bases. CDR3 sequence reads: CASNHQGPDEQYF. The CDR3 DNA follows: TGTGCCAGCAACCACCAAGGTCCCGACGAGCAGTACTTC. The whole variable domain, remainder taken from reference TRBV5-8 and TRBJ2-7, is EAGVTQSPTHLIKTRGQQATLRCSPISGHTSVYWYQQALGLGLQFLLWYDEGEERNRGNFPPRFSGRQFPNYSSELNVNALELEDSALYLCASNHQGPDEQYFGPGTRLTVT.

The chain carries TRBV7-9 and TRBJ2-6, with 8 bases matching TRBD1. The CDR3 sequence is 16 residues long. Unmatched junction bases numbered 5, after V lost 5 bases and J lost 2 bases. Germline V CDR1 and CDR2: SEHNR, FQNEAQ (reference sequence). The CDR3 DNA sequence: TGTGCCAGCAGCCCTATGACAGGGGCTGGGGCCAACGTCCTGACTTTC. This sequence encodes CASSPMTGAGANVLTF.

This rearrangement joins TRBV7-9 to TRBJ2-7, with 10 bases identical to TRBD1. This CDR3 is built from 14 residues. The V gene end was trimmed by 6 bases and the J gene end by 4 bases; junction bases not matched to a gene: 6. Per the germline V gene, CDR1 is SEHNR and CDR2 is FQNEAQ (reference sequence). The CDR3 nucleotides are TGTGCCAGCAGGAGGACAGGGGGTATTTACGAGCAGTACTTC. Translating gives CASRRTGGIYEQYF. The complete variable domain, with remaining parts taken from reference TRBV7-9 and TRBJ2-7, reads DTGVSQNPRHKITKRGQNVTFRCDPISEHNRLYWYRQTLGQGPEFLTYFQNEAQLEKSRLLSDRFSAERPKGSFSTLEIQRTEQGDSAMYLCASRRTGGIYEQYFGPGTRLTVT.

This clone has just one count. The chain is built from TRBV6-1 and TRBJ1-5; 8 nucleotides align to TRBD1. CDR1 is MNHNS and CDR2 is SASEGT in the germline V gene. V dropped 4 bases and J dropped 5; count of bases not matched to a gene: 13. The CDR3 covers 17 residues. This CDR3 reads CASSAPQDRDWDQPQHF. The CDR3 nucleotides read TGTGCCAGCAGTGCCCCCCAGGACAGGGATTGGGATCAGCCCCAGCATTTT.

This clone was found many times. The V gene is TRBV4-1, the J gene TRBJ1-6; perhaps TRBD1 as D (5 bases). The ends were cut back, 0 bases at V and 8 bases at J, with 11 bases in the middle. The germline CDR1 and CDR2 sequences are MGHRA and YSYEKL. This CDR3 has 15 amino acids. CDR3 coding DNA: TGCGCCAGCAGCCAAGAGGGGGTTAGGGATTCACCCCTCCACTTT. Encoded protein: CASSQEGVRDSPLHF.

The gene calls are TRBV25-1 and TRBJ2-1; TRBD1 might be the D (5 bases). This CDR3 has 14 residues. In germline, CDR1 is MGHDK, CDR2 SYGVNS. V dropped 6 bases and J dropped 4 bases, with 13 bases sitting between them. The CDR3 loop reads CASSPHQGYNEQFF. For the CDR3, the DNA is TGTGCCAGCAGCCCTCATCAGGGTTACAATGAGCAGTTCTTC.